These 27 T cell receptor beta chains originate from one sample sequenced in a study of cytomegalovirus exposure and HLA in healthy donors. Clones were read by immunoSEQ multiplex PCR, and TCRdb kept only the in-frame ones, dropping some. The sample contains over 200,000 clones, around nine tenths of which appear only once. Sequencing was performed on PBMCs. The receptors were sampled from a woman younger than 35 in good health and CMV-seropositive.

The chain has TRBV7-2 and TRBJ2-7; no firm D call. The germline CDR1 and CDR2 sequences are SGHTA and FQGNSA. The CDR3 has 12 residues. V lost 5 bases to trimming and J lost 4 bases, with 9 bases between them. The CDR3 spells CASSTGSYEQYF. The CDR3, as DNA: TGTGCCAGCAGCACCGGTAGTTACGAGCAGTACTTC. Complete variable domain (other parts from reference TRBV7-2 and TRBJ2-7): GAGVSQSPSNKVTEKGKDVELRCDPISGHTALYWYRQSLGQGLEFLIYFQGNSAPDKSGLPSDRFSAERTGGSVSTLTIQRTQQEDSAVYLCASSTGSYEQYFGPGTRLTVT.

The rearrangement joins TRBV27 to TRBJ2-1; 8 nucleotides line up with TRBD2. CDR3 length: 14 amino acids. Germline trimming cut 5 bases from V and 6 bases from J; bases unmatched to any gene: 6. Germline CDR1 reads MNHEY; CDR2 reads SMNVEV (reference sequence). The CDR3: CASSPSGTSNEQFF. CDR3 DNA sequence: TGTGCCAGCAGTCCGTCCGGGACTAGCAATGAGCAGTTCTTC.

V is TRBV30 and J is TRBJ1-5; D gene ambiguous. Germline-derived CDR1 and CDR2 are GTSNPN and SVGIG (reference sequence). Deletions cut 2 bases from V and 3 bases from J, with 8 bases between. This CDR3 is built from 13 residues. The CDR3 here is CAWSITVNQPQHF. The DNA for the CDR3 is TGTGCCTGGAGTATAACAGTCAATCAGCCCCAGCATTTT.

This clone is a singleton in its sample. The V gene is TRBV30, the J gene TRBJ1-1, with D perhaps TRBD1 (5 bases). Per germline, CDR1 GTSNPN and CDR2 SVGIG (reference sequence). With 5 bases removed from V and 3 bases from J, the gap between germline ends came to 19 bases. The CDR3 contains 15 residues. The CDR3 reads CAWERGGIGDTEAFF. As DNA, the CDR3 is TGTGCCTGGGAGAGGGGCGGGATAGGGGACACTGAAGCTTTCTTT.

The rearrangement uses TRBV6-5 and TRBJ2-1; possible D gene TRBD2, 5 bases. Germline lookup yields CDR1 MNHEY and CDR2 SVGAGI. Trimming removed 7 bases at V and 7 bases at J, with 8 bases between. CDR3 size: 11 residues. CDR3 coding DNA: TGTGCCAGCACTAGAGGGAATGAGCAGTTCTTC. This codes for CASTRGNEQFF.

The chain carries TRBV18 and TRBJ1-1, with 9 bases aligning to TRBD1. After removal of 7 bases from V and 6 bases from J, the junction contained 9 bases not matched to a gene. Germline CDR1 reads KGHSH; CDR2 reads LQKENI. The CDR3 has 14 amino acids. The CDR3 region is CASWLDGTGSEAFF. Here the CDR3 DNA reads TGTGCCAGCTGGCTCGACGGGACAGGGTCTGAAGCTTTCTTT. The full variable domain, its missing parts supplied by reference TRBV18 and TRBJ1-1, is NAGVMQNPRHLVRRRGQEARLRCSPMKGHSHVYWYRQLPEEGLKFMVYLQKENIIDESGMPKERFSAEFPKEGPSILRIQQVVRGDSAAYFCASWLDGTGSEAFFGQGTRLTVV.

The chain recombines TRBV4-1 with TRBJ1-3, with D possibly TRBD1 on 5 matching bases. Germline-derived CDR1 and CDR2 are MGHRA and YSYEKL. The V end lost 7 bases, the J end lost 2 bases, and 21 bases lay between the germline ends. The CDR3 covers 17 residues. The CDR3 DNA is TGCGCCAGCATGCGGGGCCCGGGGCGAGGAGCTGGAAACACCATATATTTT. It specifies CASMRGPGRGAGNTIYF.

The chain recombines TRBV28 with TRBJ2-7; 7 nucleotides line up with TRBD1. The V gene's germline CDR1 is MDHEN and CDR2 SYDVKM. The CDR3 consists of 17 residues. After removal of 3 bases from V and 2 bases from J, the junction contained 13 bases not matched to a gene. The CDR3 DNA follows: TGTGCCAGCAGTTTCGGGAACACCGGGACAGTTCCCTACGAGCAGTACTTC. Translated: CASSFGNTGTVPYEQYF.

This chain uses TRBV6-5 with TRBJ2-1; possible D gene TRBD2, 6 bases. Germline-derived CDR1 and CDR2 are MNHEY and SVGAGI. V lost 2 bases, J lost 6 bases, and 11 bases lay in between. The CDR3 sequence is 14 residues long. CDR3 nucleotides: TGTGCCAGCAGTTACCAACTAGCCCCCAATGAGCAGTTCTTC. Amino acids: CASSYQLAPNEQFF.

This clone appeared a single time. The genes are TRBV28 and TRBJ2-7; TRBD1 agrees at 11 bases. The CDR3 is 16 residues long. V shed 6 bases and J 2 bases; nucleotides not matched to a gene: 9. Germline values: CDR1 MDHEN, CDR2 SYDVKM. CDR3 region: CASSLGVGQGAYEQYF. In DNA form, the CDR3 reads TGTGCCAGCAGCCTCGGTGTGGGACAGGGGGCCTACGAGCAGTACTTC.

This chain uses TRBV6-5 with TRBJ2-3; 9 nucleotides agree with TRBD1. Germline V gene lookup returns CDR1 MNHEY and CDR2 SVGAGI. The trim removed 6 bases at V and 2 bases at J, leaving 6 bases unmatched. The CDR3 totals 15 residues. CDR3 residues: CASSPDRGPTDTQYF. The DNA for the CDR3 is TGTGCCAGCAGCCCGGACAGGGGCCCCACAGATACGCAGTATTTT.

This chain links TRBV4-1 with TRBJ1-5; perhaps TRBD1 as D (6 bases). The CDR3 contains 18 residues. V lost 0 bases and J 3 bases, leaving 18 bases between the germline ends. The germline V gene has CDR1 MGHRA and CDR2 YSYEKL. CDR3 region: CASSQDWGRTVSNQPQHF. CDR3 coding DNA: TGCGCCAGCAGCCAAGATTGGGGTAGGACAGTTTCCAATCAGCCCCAGCATTTT.

The rearrangement uses TRBV5-1 and TRBJ1-5; D call uncertain. In germline, CDR1 is SGHRS, CDR2 YFSETQ. V was trimmed by 0 bases and J by 3 bases, leaving 7 bases between them. CDR3 length equals 14 residues. CDR3 DNA: TGCGCCAGCAGCTTGGCCCCCTCCAATCAGCCCCAGCATTTT. It encodes CASSLAPSNQPQHF.

This clone was seen more than once but under ten times. V gene TRBV5-5 combines with J gene TRBJ2-5; 8 bases align to TRBD1. V lost 4 bases to trimming and J lost 2 bases; unmatched junction nucleotides: 4. The germline V gene has CDR1 SGHKS and CDR2 YYEKEE (reference sequence). The CDR3 contains 14 residues. The CDR3 bases are TGTGCCAGCAGCGCCGGACAGGGTCAAGAGACCCAGTACTTC. Encoded protein: CASSAGQGQETQYF. The full variable domain, its missing parts supplied by reference TRBV5-5 and TRBJ2-5, is DAGVTQSPTHLIKTRGQQVTLRCSPISGHKSVSWYQQVLGQGPQFIFQYYEKEERGRGNFPDRFSARQFPNYSSELNVNALLLGDSALYLCASSAGQGQETQYFGPGTRLLVL.

This chain uses TRBV5-1 with TRBJ2-7; 7 bases match TRBD1. Germline CDR1 is SGHRS and CDR2 is YFSETQ. V lost 3 bases and J lost 6; bases outside the gene matches: 3. CDR3 size: 12 residues. CDR3 sequence (DNA): TGCGCCAGCAGCTCACAGGGGCGCGAGCAGTACTTC. Translation: CASSSQGREQYF. Full variable domain (remainder filled in from reference TRBV5-1 and TRBJ2-7): KAGVTQTPRYLIKTRGQQVTLSCSPISGHRSVSWYQQTPGQGLQFLFEYFSETQRNKGNFPGRFSGRQFSNSRSEMNVSTLELGDSALYLCASSSQGREQYFGPGTRLTVT.

The CDR3: CASSSWDSGTYEQYF. CDR3 sequence (DNA): TGTGCCAGCAGCTCTTGGGATAGCGGGACCTACGAGCAGTACTTC. The chain employs TRBV7-2 and TRBJ2-7; 8 bases agree with TRBD2. Unmatched junction bases numbered 7, after V lost 4 bases and J lost 2 bases. The CDR3 consists of 15 residues. The germline V gene has CDR1 SGHTA and CDR2 FQGNSA.

The J gene is TRBJ1-1, the V gene TRBV28; D possibly corresponds to TRBD1 (5 bases). Trimming left V 8 bases short and J 4 bases short, with 14 bases between. The CDR3 is 13 amino acids. Per germline, CDR1 MDHEN and CDR2 SYDVKM. The CDR3 region is CASGGTWGTEAFF. As DNA, the CDR3 is TGTGCCAGCGGAGGGACCTGGGGCACTGAAGCTTTCTTT.

The chain combines TRBV7-9 with TRBJ2-7, with D tentatively TRBD1 (6 bases). CDR1 SEHNR and CDR2 FQNEAQ come from the germline V gene (reference sequence). The CDR3 runs 14 residues. V gave up 5 bases and J gave up 2 bases, with 13 bases separating them. CDR3 nucleotide sequence: TGTGCCAGCAGCCCTCCCGGACAGCCCTACGAGCAGTACTTC. Translation gives CASSPPGQPYEQYF.

The rearrangement joins TRBV10-2 to TRBJ1-3, with D maybe TRBD1 (5 bases). The CDR3 is 14 amino acids. Looked up from germline, CDR1 is WSHSY and CDR2 is SAAADI. With 6 bases removed from V and 7 bases from J, the gap between germline ends came to 16 bases. The CDR3 nucleotides are TGCGCCAGCAGACCCGGGGCGGGAGGCAACACCATATATTTT. Translated: CASRPGAGGNTIYF.

This clone was observed once. The CDR3 coding sequence is TGTGCCAGCAGTTACCAGGACAGGGAGAATCAGCCCCAGCATTTT. Its protein product is CASSYQDRENQPQHF. The chain joins TRBV28 to TRBJ1-5, with TRBD1 matching over 8 bases. Germline lookup yields CDR1 MDHEN and CDR2 SYDVKM. This CDR3 region has 15 residues. The V and J ends lost 4 bases and 4 bases, in that order; junction bases with no gene match: 6.

As concerns this clone: At one end the junction does not follow the germline gene, possibly because of a read error. The V and J genes are TRBV10-1 and TRBJ2-7; D is unclear. The V gene's germline CDR1 is WNHNN and CDR2 SYGVQD (reference sequence). The CDR3 length is 12 residues. The CDR3: CASSDYSYKQYF. DNA for the CDR3: TGCGCCAGCAGTGACTACAGCTACAAGCAGTACTTC.

The rearrangement joins TRBV11-1 to TRBJ1-3; no firm D call. Trimming took 6 bases from V and 0 from J, leaving 3 bases between them. The CDR3 consists of 12 residues. CDR1 SGHAT and CDR2 FQDESV come from the germline V gene (reference sequence). This CDR3 is CASSNSGNTIYF. CDR3 coding DNA: TGTGCCAGCAGTAACTCTGGAAACACCATATATTTT. Complete variable domain (other parts from reference TRBV11-1 and TRBJ1-3): EAEVAQSPRYKITEKSQAVAFWCDPISGHATLYWYRQILGQGPELLVQFQDESVVDDSQLPKDRFSAERLKGVDSTLKIQPAELGDSAMYLCASSNSGNTIYFGEGSWLTVV.

V is TRBV28 and J is TRBJ1-1; D remains ambiguous. The germline V gene has CDR1 MDHEN and CDR2 SYDVKM. Trimming left V 6 bases short and J 0 bases short, with 14 bases between. The CDR3 spans 15 residues. This chain's CDR3 is CASRPLGSLNTEAFF. The CDR3 DNA is TGTGCCAGCAGGCCCCTCGGGTCCTTGAACACTGAAGCTTTCTTT.

This chain uses TRBV30 with TRBJ2-1; 12 nucleotides match TRBD2. V lost 2 bases to trimming and J lost 7 bases; unmatched junction nucleotides: 9. This CDR3 has 16 amino acids. Germline V lookup: CDR1 GTSNPN, CDR2 SVGIG (reference sequence). CDR3 region: CAWSQRTSGMVNEQFF. CDR3 sequence (DNA): TGTGCCTGGAGTCAACGGACTAGCGGGATGGTGAATGAGCAGTTCTTC.

The chain couples TRBV13 to TRBJ2-7; 11 nucleotides line up with TRBD2. Per the germline V gene, CDR1 is PRHDT and CDR2 is FYEKMQ (reference sequence). The junction had 11 bases not matched to a gene; V was cut back by 7 bases and J by 6 bases. This CDR3 contains 15 residues. CDR3 DNA: TGTGCCAGCACTAGACTAGCGGGGACCTCTGGCGAGCAGTACTTC. As protein: CASTRLAGTSGEQYF.

In this sample, this clone turned up once. The chain combines TRBV5-6 with TRBJ2-2, with a tentative D call TRBD1 (6 bases). V shed 4 bases and J shed 6 bases, with 10 bases lying between them. The length of the CDR3 is 13 residues. In germline, CDR1 is SGHDT, CDR2 YYEEEE. CDR3 DNA: TGTGCCAGCAGCACGACAGGTGCCGGGGAGCTGTTTTTT. It is translated as CASSTTGAGELFF.

The chain recombines TRBV6-5 with TRBJ2-5, with TRBD2 as a possible D gene (5 bases). Trimming removed 6 bases at V and 1 base at J, with 15 bases between. The V gene's germline CDR1 is MNHEY and CDR2 SVGAGI. The CDR3 runs 15 residues. CDR3: CASSPGLATQETQYF. The CDR3 DNA reads as TGTGCCAGCAGCCCCGGACTGGCCACCCAAGAGACCCAGTACTTC.